This T cell receptor beta chain was documented in a study of response to subunit inactivated influenza vaccine. The CDR3 contains 15 residues. The germline gives CDR1 SGDLS, CDR2 YYNGEE. Trimming at V came to 4 bases and at J to 4 bases, leaving 8 bases not matched to a gene. MiXCR, applied by TCRdb to the RT-PCR reads, yields one record per CDR3 protein. The sample lists under 550,000 distinct CDR3 sequences, more than 7% occurring once. This clonotype was counted a few times. The antigen is undetermined. Study results and limitations: There was a suggestion from the authors that each seasonal influenza vaccination recruits few new T cells.

The TCR sequence derives from a man between 50 and 70 years old who received an inactivated influenza vaccine. The J gene is TRBJ2-5, the V gene TRBV9; 9 nucleotides align to TRBD1. The specimen was PBMCs from blood, collected around 25 months after vaccination. This CDR3 reads CASSSDRGLLETQYF. CDR3 nucleotides: TGTGCCAGCAGCTCGGACAGGGGTCTGTTAGAGACCCAGTACTTC.